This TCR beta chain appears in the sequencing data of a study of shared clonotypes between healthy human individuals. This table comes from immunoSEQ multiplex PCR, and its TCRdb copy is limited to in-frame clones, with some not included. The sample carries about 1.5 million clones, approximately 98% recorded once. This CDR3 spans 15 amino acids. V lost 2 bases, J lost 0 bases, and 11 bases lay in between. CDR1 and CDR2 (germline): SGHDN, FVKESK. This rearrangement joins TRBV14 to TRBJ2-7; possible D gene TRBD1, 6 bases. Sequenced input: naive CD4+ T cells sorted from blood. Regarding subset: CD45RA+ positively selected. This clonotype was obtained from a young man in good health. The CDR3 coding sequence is TGTGCCAGCAGCCAACACAGGGAGACCTCCTACGAGCAGTACTTC. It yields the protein CASSQHRETSYEQYF.